The sequence of this T cell receptor beta chain was determined in a study of naive CD8 T cells in extremely preterm neonates. General study results and limits: Compared with older groups, preterm CDR3s were shorter, with fewer N additions and less trimming.

Cord blood came from elective full-term cesareans at roughly 35-41 weeks without labor or membrane rupture. Live Annexin V-negative naive CD3+CD8+CD45RA+CCR7+ T cells were sorted. This clone was seen once. Its target is unknown. Produced via immunoSEQ multiplex PCR; TCRdb's table is partial and in-frame only. Here the sample spans 7,300 or so clones, roughly 90% being singletons. The CDR3 runs 16 residues. The junction had 7 bases not matched to a gene; V was cut back by 3 bases and J by 6 bases. Per the germline V gene, CDR1 is SGDLS and CDR2 is YYNGEE. The V and J genes are TRBV9 and TRBJ2-1; 12 bases match TRBD2. Sequences were obtained from naive CD8+ T cells from cord blood. This clonotype originated in a newborn in good health. CDR3 region: CASSAPLAGGRNEQFF. The CDR3 region has the DNA TGTGCCAGCAGCGCACCACTAGCGGGAGGACGCAATGAGCAGTTCTTC.